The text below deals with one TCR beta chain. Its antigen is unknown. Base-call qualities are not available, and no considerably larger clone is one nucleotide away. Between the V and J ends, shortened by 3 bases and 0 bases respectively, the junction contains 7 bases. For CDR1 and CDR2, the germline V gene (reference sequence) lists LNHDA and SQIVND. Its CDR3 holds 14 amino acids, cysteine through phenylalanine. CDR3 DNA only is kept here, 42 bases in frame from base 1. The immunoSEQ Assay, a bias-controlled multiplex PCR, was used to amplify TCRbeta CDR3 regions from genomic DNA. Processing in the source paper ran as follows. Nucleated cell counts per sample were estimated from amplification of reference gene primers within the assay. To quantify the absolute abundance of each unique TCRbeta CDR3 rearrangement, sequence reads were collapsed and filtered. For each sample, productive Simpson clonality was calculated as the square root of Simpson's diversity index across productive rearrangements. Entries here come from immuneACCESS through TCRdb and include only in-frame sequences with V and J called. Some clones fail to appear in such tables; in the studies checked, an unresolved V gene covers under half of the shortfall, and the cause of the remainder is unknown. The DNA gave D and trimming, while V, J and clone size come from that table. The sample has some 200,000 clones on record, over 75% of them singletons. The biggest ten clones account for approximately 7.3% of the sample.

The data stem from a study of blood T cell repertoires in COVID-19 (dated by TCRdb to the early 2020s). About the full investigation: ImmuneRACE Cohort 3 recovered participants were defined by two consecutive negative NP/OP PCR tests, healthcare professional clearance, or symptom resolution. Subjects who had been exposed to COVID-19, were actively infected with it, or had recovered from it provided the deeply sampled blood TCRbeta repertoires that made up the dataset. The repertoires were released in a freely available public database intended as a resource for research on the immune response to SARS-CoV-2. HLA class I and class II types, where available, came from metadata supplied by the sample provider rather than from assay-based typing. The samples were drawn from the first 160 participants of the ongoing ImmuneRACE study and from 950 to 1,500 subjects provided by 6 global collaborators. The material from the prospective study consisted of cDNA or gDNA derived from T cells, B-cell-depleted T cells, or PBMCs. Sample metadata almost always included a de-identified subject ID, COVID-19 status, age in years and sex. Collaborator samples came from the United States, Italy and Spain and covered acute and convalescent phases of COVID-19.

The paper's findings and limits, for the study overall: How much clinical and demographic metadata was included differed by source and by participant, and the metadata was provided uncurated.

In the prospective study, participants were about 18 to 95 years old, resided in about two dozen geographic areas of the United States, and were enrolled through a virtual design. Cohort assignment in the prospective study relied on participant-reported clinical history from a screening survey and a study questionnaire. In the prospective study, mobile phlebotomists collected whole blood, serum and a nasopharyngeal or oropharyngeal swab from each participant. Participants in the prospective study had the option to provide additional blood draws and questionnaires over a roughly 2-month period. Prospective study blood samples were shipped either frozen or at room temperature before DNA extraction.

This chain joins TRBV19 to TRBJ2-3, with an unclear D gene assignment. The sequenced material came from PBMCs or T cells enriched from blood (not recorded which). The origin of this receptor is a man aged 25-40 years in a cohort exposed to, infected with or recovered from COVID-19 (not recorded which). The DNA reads TGTGCCAGTAGTATTGGCCTTAGCACAGATACGCAGTATTTT. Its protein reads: CASSIGLSTDTQYF.